The source of this T cell receptor (beta chain) is a study of T cell responses to AZD1222 COVID-19 vaccine. Study conclusions and caveats: Spike-specific TCR repertoires showed rising breadth and depth after two AZD1222 doses. Distributed over spike, vaccine-associated CD4 TCRs predominated at 160-218 and 743-854. The repertoires were collected only after the peak T cell response. Clonal diversity was possibly underestimated; the donors were predominantly white British and more often female.

The table came from immunoSEQ multiplex PCR; TCRdb's copy has only in-frame clones and leaves some out. This table holds more than 85,000 clones, roughly 90% found once. Turning to this clone: The antigen remains undetermined.

The CDR3 contains 15 residues. Germline assignment: CDR1 LGHNA and CDR2 YNFKEQ. V was clipped by 5 bases and J by 1 base, with 14 bases between them. The sequencing used peripheral blood, collected 28 days after the second AZD1222 dose. The sequence came from an adult who received the AZD1222 COVID-19 vaccine. The rearrangement uses TRBV4-2 and TRBJ2-5; tentatively, D is TRBD2 (5 bases). Here the CDR3 reads CASSLGGGSQETQYF. The CDR3 region has the DNA TGTGCCAGCAGCTTAGGCGGAGGCAGCCAAGAGACCCAGTACTTC.